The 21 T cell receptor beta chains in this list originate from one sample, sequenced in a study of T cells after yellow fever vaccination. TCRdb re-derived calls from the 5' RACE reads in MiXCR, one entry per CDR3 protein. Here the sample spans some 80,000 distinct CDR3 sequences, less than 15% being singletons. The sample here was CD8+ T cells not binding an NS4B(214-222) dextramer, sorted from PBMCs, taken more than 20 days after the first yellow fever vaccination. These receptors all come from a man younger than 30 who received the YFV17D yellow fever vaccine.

CDR3 DNA sequence: TGCAGCGTTGGACTAGCGGGGTTAAACACCGGGGAGCTGTTTTTT. It translates to CSVGLAGLNTGELFF. This chain links TRBV29-1 with TRBJ2-2, with 11 positions matching TRBD2. Per the germline V gene, CDR1 is SQVTM and CDR2 is ANQGSEA. This CDR3 is 15 amino acids long. V shed 4 bases, J shed 2 bases, and the junction held 3 bases outside the gene matches.

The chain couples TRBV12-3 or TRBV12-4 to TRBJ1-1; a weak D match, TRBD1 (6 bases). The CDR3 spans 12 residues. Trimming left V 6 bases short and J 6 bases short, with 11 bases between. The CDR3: CASSLTGPEAFF. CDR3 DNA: TGTGCCAGCAGCCTAACAGGGCCTGAAGCTTTCTTT.

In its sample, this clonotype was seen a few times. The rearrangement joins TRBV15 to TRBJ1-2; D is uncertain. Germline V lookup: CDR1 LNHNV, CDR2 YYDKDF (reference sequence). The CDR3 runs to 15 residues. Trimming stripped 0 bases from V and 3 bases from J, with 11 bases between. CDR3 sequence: CATSRDEEGDYGYTF. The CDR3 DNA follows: TGTGCCACCAGCAGAGATGAAGAGGGCGACTATGGCTACACCTTC.

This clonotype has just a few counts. This CDR3 reads CASSLPRGRYNEQFF. CDR3 DNA: TGTGCCAGCAGCCTCCCCCGGGGGAGGTACAATGAGCAGTTCTTC. The chain is built from TRBV3-1 and TRBJ2-1; D is possibly TRBD2 (6 bases). Germline V lookup: CDR1 LGHDT, CDR2 YNNKEL (reference sequence). This CDR3 comprises 15 residues. The V gene lost 4 bases and the J gene lost 4 bases, with 14 bases spanning the gap.

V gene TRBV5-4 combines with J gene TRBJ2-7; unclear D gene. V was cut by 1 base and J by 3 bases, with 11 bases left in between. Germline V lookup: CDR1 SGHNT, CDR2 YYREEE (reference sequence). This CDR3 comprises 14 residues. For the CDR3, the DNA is TGTGCCAGCAGCTTGCCAGGAAAAAACTACGAGCAGTACTTC. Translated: CASSLPGKNYEQYF.

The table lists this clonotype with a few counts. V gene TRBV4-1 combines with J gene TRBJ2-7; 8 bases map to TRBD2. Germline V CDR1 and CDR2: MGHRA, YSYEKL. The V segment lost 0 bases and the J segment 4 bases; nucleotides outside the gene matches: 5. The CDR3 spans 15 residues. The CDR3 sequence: CASSQEPSGGYEQYV. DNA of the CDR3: TGCGCCAGCAGCCAAGAACCCAGCGGGGGATACGAGCAGTACGTC.

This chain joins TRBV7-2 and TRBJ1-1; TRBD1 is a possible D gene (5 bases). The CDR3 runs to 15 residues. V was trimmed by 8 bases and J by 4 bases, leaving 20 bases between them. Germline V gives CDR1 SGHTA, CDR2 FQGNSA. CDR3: CASGLGGIVGTEAFF. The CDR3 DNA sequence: TGTGCCAGCGGACTCGGGGGAATCGTGGGCACTGAAGCTTTCTTT.

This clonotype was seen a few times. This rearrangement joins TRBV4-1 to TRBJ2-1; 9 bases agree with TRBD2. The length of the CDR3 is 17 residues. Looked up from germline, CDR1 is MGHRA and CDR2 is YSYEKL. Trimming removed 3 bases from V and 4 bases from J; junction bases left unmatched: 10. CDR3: CASSHWSSGEKYNEQFF. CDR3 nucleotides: TGCGCCAGCAGCCATTGGTCTAGCGGGGAGAAATACAATGAGCAGTTCTTC.

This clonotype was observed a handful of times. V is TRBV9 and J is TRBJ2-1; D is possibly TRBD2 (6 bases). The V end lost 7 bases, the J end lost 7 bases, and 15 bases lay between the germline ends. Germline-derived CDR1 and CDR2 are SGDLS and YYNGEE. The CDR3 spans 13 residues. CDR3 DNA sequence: TGTGCCAGCGGCCCGGGGGTCCCGAATGAGCAGTTCTTC. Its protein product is CASGPGVPNEQFF.

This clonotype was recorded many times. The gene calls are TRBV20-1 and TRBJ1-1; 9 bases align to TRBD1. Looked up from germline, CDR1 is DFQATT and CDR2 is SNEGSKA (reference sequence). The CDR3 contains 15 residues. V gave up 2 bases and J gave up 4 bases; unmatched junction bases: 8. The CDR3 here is CSARNGDREVTEAFF. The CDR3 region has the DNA TGCAGTGCTAGAAATGGGGACAGGGAGGTCACTGAAGCTTTCTTT.

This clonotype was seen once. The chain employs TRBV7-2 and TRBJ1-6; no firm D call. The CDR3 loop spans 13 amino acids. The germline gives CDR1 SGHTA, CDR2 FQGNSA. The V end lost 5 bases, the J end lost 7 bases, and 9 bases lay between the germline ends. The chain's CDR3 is CASSPRENSPLHF. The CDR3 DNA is TGTGCCAGCAGCCCTCGGGAGAATTCACCCCTCCACTTT.

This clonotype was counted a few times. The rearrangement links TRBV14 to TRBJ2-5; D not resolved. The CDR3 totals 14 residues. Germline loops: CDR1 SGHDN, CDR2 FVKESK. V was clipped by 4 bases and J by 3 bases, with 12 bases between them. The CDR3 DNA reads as TGTGCCAGCAGCCTATTGGGGTTCGAAGAGACCCAGTACTTC. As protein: CASSLLGFEETQYF.

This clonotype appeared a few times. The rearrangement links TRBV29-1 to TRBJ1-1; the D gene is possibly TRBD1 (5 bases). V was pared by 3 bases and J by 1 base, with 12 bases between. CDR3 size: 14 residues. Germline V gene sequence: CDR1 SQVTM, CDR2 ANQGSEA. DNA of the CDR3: TGCAGCGTTGAGGTGGCAGGGAGGAACACTGAAGCTTTCTTT. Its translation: CSVEVAGRNTEAFF.

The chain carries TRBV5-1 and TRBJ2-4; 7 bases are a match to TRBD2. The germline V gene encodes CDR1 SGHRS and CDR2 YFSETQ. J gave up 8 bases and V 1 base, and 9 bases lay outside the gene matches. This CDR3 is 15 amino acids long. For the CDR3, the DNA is TGCGCCAGCAGCTTGAGAAGCGGGGTCGTAGACATTCAGTACTTC. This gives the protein CASSLRSGVVDIQYF. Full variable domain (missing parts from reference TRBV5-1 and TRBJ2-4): KAGVTQTPRYLIKTRGQQVTLSCSPISGHRSVSWYQQTPGQGLQFLFEYFSETQRNKGNFPGRFSGRQFSNSRSEMNVSTLELGDSALYLCASSLRSGVVDIQYFGAGTRLSVL.

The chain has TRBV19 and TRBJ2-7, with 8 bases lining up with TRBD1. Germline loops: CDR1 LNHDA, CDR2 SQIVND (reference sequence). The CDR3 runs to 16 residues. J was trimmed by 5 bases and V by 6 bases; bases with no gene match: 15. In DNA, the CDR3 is TGTGCCAGTAGCCCCGGACAGGGTGCAGCGTTCCACGAGCAGTACTTC. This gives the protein CASSPGQGAAFHEQYF.

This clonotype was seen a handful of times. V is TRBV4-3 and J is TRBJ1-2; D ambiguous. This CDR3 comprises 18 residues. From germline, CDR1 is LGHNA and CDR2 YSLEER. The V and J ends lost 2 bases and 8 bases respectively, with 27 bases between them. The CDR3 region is CASSQFYLGGREPRGYTF. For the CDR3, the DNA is TGCGCCAGCAGCCAATTCTATCTCGGTGGCAGAGAACCCCGCGGCTACACCTTC.

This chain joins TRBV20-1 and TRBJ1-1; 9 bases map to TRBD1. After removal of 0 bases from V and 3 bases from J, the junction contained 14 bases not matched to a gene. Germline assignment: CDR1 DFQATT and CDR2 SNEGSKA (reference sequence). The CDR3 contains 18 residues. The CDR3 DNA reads TGCAGTGCTAGAGACCGGGACAGGGATTATGTTAGGGACACTGAAGCTTTCTTT. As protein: CSARDRDRDYVRDTEAFF.

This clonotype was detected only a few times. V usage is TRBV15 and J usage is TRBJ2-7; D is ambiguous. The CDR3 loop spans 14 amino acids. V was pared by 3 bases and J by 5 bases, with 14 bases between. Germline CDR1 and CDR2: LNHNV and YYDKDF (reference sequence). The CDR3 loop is CATSSRRDRDEQYV. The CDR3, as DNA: TGTGCCACCAGCAGCCGCCGAGATAGGGACGAGCAGTACGTC.

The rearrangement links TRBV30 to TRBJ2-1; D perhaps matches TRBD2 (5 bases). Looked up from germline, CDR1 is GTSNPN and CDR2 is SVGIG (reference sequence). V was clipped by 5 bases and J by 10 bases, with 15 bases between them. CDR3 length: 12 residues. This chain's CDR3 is CAWVGGLGEQFF. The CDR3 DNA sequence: TGTGCCTGGGTTGGAGGTCTAGGCGAGCAGTTCTTC.

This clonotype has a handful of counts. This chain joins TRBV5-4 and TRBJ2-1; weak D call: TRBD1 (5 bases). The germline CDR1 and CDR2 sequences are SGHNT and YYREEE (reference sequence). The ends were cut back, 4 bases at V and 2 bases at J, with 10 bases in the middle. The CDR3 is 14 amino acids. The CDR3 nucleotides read TGTGCCAGCAGCGCCGACAGCCCCTACAATGAGCAGTTCTTC. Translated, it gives CASSADSPYNEQFF.

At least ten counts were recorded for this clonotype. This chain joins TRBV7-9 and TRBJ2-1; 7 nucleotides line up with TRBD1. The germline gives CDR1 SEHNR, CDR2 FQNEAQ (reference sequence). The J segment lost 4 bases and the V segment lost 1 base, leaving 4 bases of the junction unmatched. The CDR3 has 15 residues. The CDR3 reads CASSLVRDRYNEQFF. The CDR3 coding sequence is TGTGCCAGCAGCTTAGTCAGGGACAGATACAATGAGCAGTTCTTC. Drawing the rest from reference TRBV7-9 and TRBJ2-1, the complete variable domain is DTGVSQNPRHKITKRGQNVTFRCDPISEHNRLYWYRQTLGQGPEFLTYFQNEAQLEKSRLLSDRFSAERPKGSFSTLEIQRTEQGDSAMYLCASSLVRDRYNEQFFGPGTRLTVL.